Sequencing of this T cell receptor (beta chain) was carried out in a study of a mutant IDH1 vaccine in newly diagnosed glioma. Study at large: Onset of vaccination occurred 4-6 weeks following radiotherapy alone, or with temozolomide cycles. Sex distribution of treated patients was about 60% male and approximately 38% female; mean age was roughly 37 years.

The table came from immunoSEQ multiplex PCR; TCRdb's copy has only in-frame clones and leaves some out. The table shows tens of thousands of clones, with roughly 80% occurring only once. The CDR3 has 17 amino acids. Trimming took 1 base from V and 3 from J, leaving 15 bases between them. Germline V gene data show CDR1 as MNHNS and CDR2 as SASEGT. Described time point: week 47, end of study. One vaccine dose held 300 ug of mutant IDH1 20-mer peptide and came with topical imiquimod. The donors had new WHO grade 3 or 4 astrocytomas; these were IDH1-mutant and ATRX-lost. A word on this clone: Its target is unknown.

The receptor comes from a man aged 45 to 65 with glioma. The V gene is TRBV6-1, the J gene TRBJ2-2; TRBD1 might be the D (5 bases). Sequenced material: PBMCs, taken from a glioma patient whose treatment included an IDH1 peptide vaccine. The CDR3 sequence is CASSEVGLGLDTGELFF. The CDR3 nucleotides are TGTGCCAGCAGTGAAGTCGGGTTGGGGCTCGACACCGGGGAGCTGTTTTTT.